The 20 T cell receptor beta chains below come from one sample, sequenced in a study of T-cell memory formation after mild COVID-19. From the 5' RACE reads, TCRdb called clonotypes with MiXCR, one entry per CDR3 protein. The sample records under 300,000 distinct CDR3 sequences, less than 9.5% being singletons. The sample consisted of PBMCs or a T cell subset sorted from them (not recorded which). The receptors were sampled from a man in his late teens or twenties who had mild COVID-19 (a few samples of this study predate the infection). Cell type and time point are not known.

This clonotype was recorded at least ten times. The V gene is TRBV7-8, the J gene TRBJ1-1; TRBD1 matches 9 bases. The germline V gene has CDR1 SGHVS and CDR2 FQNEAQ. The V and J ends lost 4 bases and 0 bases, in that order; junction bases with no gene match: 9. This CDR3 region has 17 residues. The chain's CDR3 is CASSSQDRGIMNTEAFF. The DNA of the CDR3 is TGTGCCAGCAGCTCACAAGACAGGGGGATCATGAACACTGAAGCTTTCTTT.

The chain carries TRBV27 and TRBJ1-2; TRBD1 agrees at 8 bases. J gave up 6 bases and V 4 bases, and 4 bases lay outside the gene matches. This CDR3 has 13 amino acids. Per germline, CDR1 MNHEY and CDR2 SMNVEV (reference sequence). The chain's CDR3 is CASSSDRVHGYTF. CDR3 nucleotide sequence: TGTGCCAGCAGTTCGGACAGGGTCCATGGCTACACCTTC.

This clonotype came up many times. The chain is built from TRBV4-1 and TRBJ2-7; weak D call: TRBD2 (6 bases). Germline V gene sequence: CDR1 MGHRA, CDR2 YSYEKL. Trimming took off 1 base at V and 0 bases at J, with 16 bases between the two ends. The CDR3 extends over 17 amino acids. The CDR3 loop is CASSQAAGLQSSYEQYF. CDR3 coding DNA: TGCGCCAGCAGCCAAGCCGCGGGACTGCAGAGCTCCTACGAGCAGTACTTC.

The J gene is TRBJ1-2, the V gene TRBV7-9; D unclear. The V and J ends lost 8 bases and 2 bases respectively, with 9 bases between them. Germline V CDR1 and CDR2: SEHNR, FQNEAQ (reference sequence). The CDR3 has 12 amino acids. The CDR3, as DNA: TGTGCCAGCGGCCAGGACAACTATGGCTACACCTTC. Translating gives CASGQDNYGYTF.

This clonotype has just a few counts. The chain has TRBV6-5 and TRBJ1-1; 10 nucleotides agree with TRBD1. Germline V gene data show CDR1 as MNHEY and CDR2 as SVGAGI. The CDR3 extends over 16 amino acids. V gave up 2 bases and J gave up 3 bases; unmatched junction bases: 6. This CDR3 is CASSYSGQGDHTEAFF. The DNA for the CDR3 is TGTGCCAGCAGTTACAGCGGACAGGGGGACCACACTGAAGCTTTCTTT.

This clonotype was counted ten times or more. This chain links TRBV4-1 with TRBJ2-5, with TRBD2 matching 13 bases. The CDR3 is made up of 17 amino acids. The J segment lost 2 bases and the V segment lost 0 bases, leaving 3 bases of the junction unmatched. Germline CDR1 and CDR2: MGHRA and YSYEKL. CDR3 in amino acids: CASSQEWTSGGQETQYF. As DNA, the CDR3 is TGCGCCAGCAGCCAAGAATGGACTAGCGGGGGTCAAGAGACCCAGTACTTC.

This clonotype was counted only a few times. The CDR3 reads CATSDLRDRVPGYTF. The CDR3 nucleotides are TGTGCCACCAGTGATTTGAGGGACAGGGTTCCTGGCTACACCTTC. J is TRBJ1-2 and V is TRBV24-1; 9 bases line up with TRBD1. Germline CDR1 is KGHDR and CDR2 is SFDVKD. The J segment lost 7 bases and the V segment lost 0 bases, leaving 5 bases of the junction unmatched. CDR3 length: 15 amino acids.

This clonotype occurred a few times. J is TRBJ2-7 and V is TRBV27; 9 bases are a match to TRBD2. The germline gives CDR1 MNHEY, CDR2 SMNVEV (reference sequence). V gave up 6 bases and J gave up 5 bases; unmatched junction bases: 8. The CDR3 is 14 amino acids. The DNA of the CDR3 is TGTGCCAGCAGACCAGGGACTAGCTTCCACGAGCAGTACGTC. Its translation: CASRPGTSFHEQYV.

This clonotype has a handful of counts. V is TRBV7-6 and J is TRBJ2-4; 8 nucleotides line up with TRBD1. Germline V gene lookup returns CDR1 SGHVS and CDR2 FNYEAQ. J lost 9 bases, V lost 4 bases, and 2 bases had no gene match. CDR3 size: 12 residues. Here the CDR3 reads CASSSTGGIQYF. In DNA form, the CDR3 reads TGTGCCAGCAGCTCCACAGGGGGCATTCAGTACTTC.

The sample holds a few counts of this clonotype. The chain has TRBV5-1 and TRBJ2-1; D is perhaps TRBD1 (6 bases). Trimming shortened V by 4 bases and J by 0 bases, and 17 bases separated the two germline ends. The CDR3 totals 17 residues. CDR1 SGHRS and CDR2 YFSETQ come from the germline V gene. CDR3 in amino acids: CASSVAPQGSSYNEQFF. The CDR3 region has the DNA TGCGCCAGCAGCGTGGCCCCACAGGGTAGCTCCTACAATGAGCAGTTCTTC.

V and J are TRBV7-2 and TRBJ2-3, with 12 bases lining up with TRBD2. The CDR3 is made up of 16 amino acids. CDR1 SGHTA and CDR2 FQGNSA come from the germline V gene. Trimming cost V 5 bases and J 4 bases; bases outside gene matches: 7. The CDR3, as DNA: TGTGCCAGCAGCCCCCGGGGGACTAGCGGGCCAGATACGCAGTATTTT. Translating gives CASSPRGTSGPDTQYF.

In DNA, the CDR3 is TGTGCCAGCAGCTATGAAGGGAAACTGTTTTTT. This translates into CASSYEGKLFF. The chain joins TRBV4-2 to TRBJ1-4; D is unclear. The V gene's germline CDR1 is LGHNA and CDR2 YNFKEQ. The V end was cut by 5 bases, the J end by 11 bases, with 9 bases between. The CDR3 is 11 amino acids.

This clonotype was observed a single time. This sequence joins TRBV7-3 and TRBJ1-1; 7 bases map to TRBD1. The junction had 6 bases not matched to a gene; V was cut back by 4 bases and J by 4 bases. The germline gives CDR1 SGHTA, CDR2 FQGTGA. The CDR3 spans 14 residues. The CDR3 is CASSSRQGSTEAFF. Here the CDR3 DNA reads TGTGCCAGCAGCTCCCGACAGGGCAGCACTGAAGCTTTCTTT.

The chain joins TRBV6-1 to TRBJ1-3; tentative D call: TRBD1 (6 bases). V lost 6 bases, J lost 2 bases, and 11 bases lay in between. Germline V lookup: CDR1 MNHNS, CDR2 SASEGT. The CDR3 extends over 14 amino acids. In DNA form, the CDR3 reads TGTGCCAGCAGGAAGGCAGGGGCTGGAAACACCATATATTTT. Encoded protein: CASRKAGAGNTIYF.

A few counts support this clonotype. In DNA, the CDR3 is TGTGCCAGCAGCGCGGAACTAGCGAGGGACCAAGAGACCCAGTACTTC. Translating gives CASSAELARDQETQYF. The rearrangement uses TRBV7-9 and TRBJ2-5, with 7 bases aligning to TRBD2. This CDR3 has 16 amino acids. V gave up 5 bases and J gave up 0 bases; unmatched junction bases: 9. Germline CDR1 SEHNR, CDR2 FQNEAQ (reference sequence).

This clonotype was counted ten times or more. The CDR3 DNA follows: TGTGCCAGCAGCCGGGGACTAGCGGGGGAAGATACGCAGTATTTT. As protein: CASSRGLAGEDTQYF. V usage is TRBV7-2 and J usage is TRBJ2-3; 14 bases are a match to TRBD2. V trimming: 5 bases; J trimming: 5 bases; junction bases outside the gene matches: 3. The CDR3 is 15 amino acids. The germline CDR1 and CDR2 sequences are SGHTA and FQGNSA.

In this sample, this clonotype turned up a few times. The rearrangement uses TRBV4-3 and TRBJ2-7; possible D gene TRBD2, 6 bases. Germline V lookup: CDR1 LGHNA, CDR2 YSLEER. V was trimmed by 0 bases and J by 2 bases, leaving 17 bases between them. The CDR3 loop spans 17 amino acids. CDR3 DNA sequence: TGCGCCAGCAGCCAAGATTTGGGCGGGGCTCACCCCTACGAGCAGTACTTC. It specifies CASSQDLGGAHPYEQYF.

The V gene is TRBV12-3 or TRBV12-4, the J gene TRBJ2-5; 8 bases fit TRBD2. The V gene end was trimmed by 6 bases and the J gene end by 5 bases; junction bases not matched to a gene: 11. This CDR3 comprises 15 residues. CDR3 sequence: CASRSHGGVRETQYF. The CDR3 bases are TGTGCCAGCAGATCCCACGGGGGGGTTCGGGAGACCCAGTACTTC.

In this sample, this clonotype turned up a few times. The CDR3 coding sequence is TGTGCCAGCAGCTTGGGGACTAGTGGCGATGAGCAGTTCTTC. It is translated as CASSLGTSGDEQFF. This chain joins TRBV11-3 and TRBJ2-1, with 8 bases that match TRBD2. The CDR3 consists of 14 residues. Germline V gene lookup returns CDR1 SGHNT and CDR2 YENEEA. The trim removed 3 bases at V and 8 bases at J, leaving 6 bases unmatched.

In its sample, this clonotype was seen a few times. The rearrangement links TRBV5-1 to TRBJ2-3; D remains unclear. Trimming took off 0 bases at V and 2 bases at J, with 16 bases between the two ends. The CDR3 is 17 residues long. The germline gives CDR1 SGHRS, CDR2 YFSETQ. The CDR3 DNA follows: TGCGCCAGCAGCTTGGGTGGAGTTCGGTTCTACACAGATACGCAGTATTTT. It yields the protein CASSLGGVRFYTDTQYF.